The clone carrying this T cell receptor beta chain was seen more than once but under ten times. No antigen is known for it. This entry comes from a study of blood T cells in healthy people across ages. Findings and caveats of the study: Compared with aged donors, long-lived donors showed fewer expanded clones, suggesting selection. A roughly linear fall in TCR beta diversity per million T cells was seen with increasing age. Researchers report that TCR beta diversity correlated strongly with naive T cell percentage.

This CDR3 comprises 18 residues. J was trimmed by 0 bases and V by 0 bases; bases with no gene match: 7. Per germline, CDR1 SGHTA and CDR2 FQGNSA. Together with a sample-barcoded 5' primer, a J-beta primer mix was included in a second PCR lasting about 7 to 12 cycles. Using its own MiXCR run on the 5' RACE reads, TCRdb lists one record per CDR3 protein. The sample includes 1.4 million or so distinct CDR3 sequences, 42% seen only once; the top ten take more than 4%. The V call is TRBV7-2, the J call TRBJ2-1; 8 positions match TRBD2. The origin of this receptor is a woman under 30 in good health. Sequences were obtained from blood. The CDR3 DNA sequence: TGTGCCAGCAGCTTAGCGCACTTTAGCGGGGTCTCCTACAATGAGCAGTTCTTC. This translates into CASSLAHFSGVSYNEQFF.